These 15 T cell receptor beta chains came from one sample sequenced in a study of T cell responses to AZD1222 COVID-19 vaccine. Some clones are missing from TCRdb's copy, which holds only in-frame ones; the method was immunoSEQ multiplex PCR. The sample records about 87,000 clones, roughly 90% being singletons. The sequences come from peripheral blood, collected on day 0 of AZD1222 vaccination. Receptors originate from an adult in good health.

The V call is TRBV27, the J call TRBJ2-7; perhaps TRBD2 as D (5 bases). Trimming removed 1 base from V and 4 bases from J, with 17 bases in between. The CDR3 is made up of 16 amino acids. Germline CDR1 is MNHEY and CDR2 is SMNVEV (reference sequence). The CDR3 DNA follows: TGTGCCAGCAGTTTATATGCTAGCTCTACTTCGTACGAGCAGTACTTC. This gives the protein CASSLYASSTSYEQYF.

The genes are TRBV9 and TRBJ2-7; tentative D call: TRBD1 (5 bases). This CDR3 contains 16 residues. Germline V gene data show CDR1 as SGDLS and CDR2 as YYNGEE. Trimming cost V 5 bases and J 7 bases, with 25 bases left between them. As DNA, the CDR3 is TGTGCCAGCAGTGCTGAGTCGACAGTAGTGGCTCTTGAGCAGTACTTC. It is translated as CASSAESTVVALEQYF.

The chain uses TRBV2 and TRBJ2-5; a possible D gene is TRBD2 (5 bases). V lost 3 bases, J lost 5 bases, and 7 bases lay in between. Germline V gene data show CDR1 as SNHLY and CDR2 as FYNNEI. This CDR3 comprises 12 residues. The CDR3 protein is CASSEERETQYF. In DNA, the CDR3 is TGTGCCAGCAGTGAGGAGCGGGAGACCCAGTACTTC.

The CDR3 nucleotides read TGTGCCAGCAGCTCCACAGCAGATACGCAGTATTTT. Encoded protein: CASSSTADTQYF. The chain joins TRBV7-9 to TRBJ2-3, with D unclear. This CDR3 comprises 12 residues. The germline CDR1 and CDR2 sequences are SEHNR and FQNEAQ (reference sequence). V lost 4 bases, J lost 4 bases, and 6 bases lay in between.

This rearrangement joins TRBV7-8 to TRBJ2-5; no clear D. The V end was cut by 3 bases, the J end by 0 bases, with 5 bases between. The CDR3 runs 13 residues. Germline V gene lookup returns CDR1 SGHVS and CDR2 FQNEAQ. In nucleotides, the CDR3 is TGTGCCAGCAGCTTTGGACACCAAGAGACCCAGTACTTC. This sequence encodes CASSFGHQETQYF.

The chain combines TRBV13 with TRBJ1-2, with unresolved D. Deletions cut 4 bases from V and 1 base from J, with 13 bases between. This CDR3 comprises 15 residues. From germline, CDR1 is PRHDT and CDR2 FYEKMQ (reference sequence). CDR3 DNA: TGTGCCAGCAGCTCCCGGGCCAGGCTTAACTATGGCTACACCTTC. As protein: CASSSRARLNYGYTF.

This chain connects TRBV28 to TRBJ1-2; D is unclear. CDR1 is MDHEN, CDR2 SYDVKM, per germline. Trimming cost V 4 bases and J 7 bases, with 7 bases left between them. This CDR3 spans 11 amino acids. CDR3: CASSSLGGYTF. Here the CDR3 DNA reads TGTGCCAGCAGTTCTCTCGGTGGCTACACCTTC.

The V and J genes are TRBV7-2 and TRBJ1-1; possible D gene TRBD1, 6 bases. The CDR3 contains 13 residues. With 5 bases removed from V and 5 bases from J, the gap between germline ends came to 12 bases. The V gene's germline CDR1 is SGHTA and CDR2 FQGNSA. The CDR3 DNA sequence: TGTGCCAGCAGCACACAACAGGGAACTGAAGCTTTCTTT. This codes for CASSTQQGTEAFF.

The V gene is TRBV3-1 (or the pseudogene TRBV3-2), the J gene TRBJ2-1; no reliable D call. The CDR3 contains 11 residues. Per germline, CDR1 LGHDT and CDR2 YNNKEL (reference sequence). Trimming shortened V by 8 bases and J by 4 bases, and 6 bases separated the two germline ends. CDR3 protein: CASRGYNEQFF. CDR3 bases: TGTGCCAGCCGAGGTTACAATGAGCAGTTCTTC.

This clone was recorded only once. The gene calls are TRBV19 and TRBJ2-2; weak D call: TRBD1 (6 bases). Trimming stripped 6 bases from V and 3 bases from J, with 8 bases between. The CDR3 sequence is 13 residues long. Germline CDR1 is LNHDA and CDR2 is SQIVND (reference sequence). Here the CDR3 DNA reads TGTGCCAGTAGAAACAGGGACACCGGGGAGCTGTTTTTT. Translating gives CASRNRDTGELFF.

CDR3 bases: TGTGCCAGCGGGTTCATTAAGACAGTATACAATGAGCAGTTCTTC. Translated: CASGFIKTVYNEQFF. The V and J genes are TRBV6-5 and TRBJ2-1, with D possibly being TRBD1 (5 bases). V lost 8 bases to trimming and J lost 4 bases, with 18 bases between them. Per germline, CDR1 MNHEY and CDR2 SVGAGI. This CDR3 is built from 15 residues.

This chain uses TRBV7-3 with TRBJ1-6; D might be TRBD1 (5 bases). Per the germline V gene, CDR1 is SGHTA and CDR2 is FQGTGA. The CDR3 consists of 12 residues. The V end lost 1 base, the J end lost 11 bases, and 6 bases lay between the germline ends. The CDR3 region has the DNA TGTGCCAGCAGCTTAAAAGGGGCACCCCTCCACTTT. Residues: CASSLKGAPLHF. The full variable domain, in which reference TRBV7-3 and TRBJ1-6 provide the parts outside the CDR3, is GAGVSQTPSNKVTEKGKYVELRCDPISGHTALYWYRQSLGQGPEFLIYFQGTGAADDSGLPNDRFFAVRPEGSVSTLKIQRTERGDSAVYLCASSLKGAPLHFGNGTRLTVT.

The gene calls are TRBV5-5 and TRBJ2-6, with 8 bases lining up with TRBD2. The CDR3 is 18 amino acids. V trimming: 0 bases; J trimming: 3 bases; junction bases outside the gene matches: 8. From germline, CDR1 is SGHKS and CDR2 YYEKEE (reference sequence). The CDR3 region is CASSLARGLALGANVLTF. The CDR3, as DNA: TGTGCCAGCAGCTTGGCACGCGGACTAGCCCTTGGGGCCAACGTCCTGACTTTC.

This clone was counted a single time. The V gene is TRBV4-1, the J gene TRBJ2-3; D is perhaps TRBD1 or TRBD2 (6 bases each). The CDR3 length is 14 residues. Germline-derived CDR1 and CDR2 are MGHRA and YSYEKL. V was cut by 4 bases and J by 5 bases, with 13 bases left in between. The CDR3 DNA reads as TGCGCCAGCAGCCCCTTGAAGGGGGGAGATACGCAGTATTTT. It specifies CASSPLKGGDTQYF.

This rearrangement joins TRBV7-8 to TRBJ1-6, with D possibly TRBD1 on 5 matching bases. CDR1 and CDR2 (germline): SGHVS, FQNEAQ. V lost 5 bases, J lost 3 bases, and 20 bases lay in between. The CDR3 has 18 amino acids. CDR3 in amino acids: CASSQSSGGSIYNSPLHF. The CDR3 bases are TGTGCCAGCAGCCAATCTTCGGGGGGATCGATCTATAATTCACCCCTCCACTTT.